This T cell receptor beta chain was sequenced during a study of T-cell memory formation after mild COVID-19. About the study: TCR clusters mostly belonged to single donors. Study observations and caveats: There were some responding clones in pre-infection memory, which suggested that cross-reactive memory had joined. Clones contracting over day 15 to 85 were CD4/CD8 balanced, with later expanders leaning CD4+. Contracting CD4+ clones were located mainly in CM and EM, and CD8+ clones in EMRA.

This clonotype occurred a few times. Its antigen is still unknown. V was cut by 6 bases and J by 4 bases, with 9 bases left in between. The CDR3 runs 12 residues. Each CDR3 protein gets one entry after TCRdb re-called the 5' RACE reads with MiXCR. The sample gives approximately 42,000 distinct CDR3 sequences, around 6.6% of which show up once; 0.6% to 1% is in the top ten. The chain links TRBV23-1 to TRBJ1-1; D might be TRBD1 (6 bases). TRBV23-1 is flagged as an ORF with uncertain function. This clonotype was sampled from an adult who had mild COVID-19 (a few samples of this study predate the infection). Cell type and time point are not known. Sequencing was done on a sample of PBMCs or a T cell subset sorted from them (not recorded which). The CDR3 loop reads CASRLQGTEAFF. The CDR3 DNA is TGCGCCAGCAGGCTACAGGGCACTGAAGCTTTCTTT.